The 10 T cell receptor beta chains reported below all come from one sample, sequenced in a study of cytomegalovirus exposure and HLA in healthy donors. PCR employed 60 Vbeta and 13 Jbeta primers. Data came from immunoSEQ multiplex PCR; TCRdb stores just in-frame clones and leaves some out. This table holds roughly 170,000 clones, less than 85% found once. The sample consisted of PBMCs. Receptors were obtained from a boy younger than 18 in good health and CMV-seronegative.

The chain has TRBV14 and TRBJ1-5; D perhaps matches TRBD1 (6 bases). Germline V lookup: CDR1 SGHDN, CDR2 FVKESK. The germline V and J ends were trimmed by 0 bases and 7 bases, with 19 bases remaining between them. There are 17 residues in the CDR3. The CDR3 reads CASSQDPLGTCTQPQHF. The DNA of the CDR3 is TGTGCCAGCAGCCAAGATCCGCTTGGGACATGTACCCAGCCCCAGCATTTT.

The chain links TRBV7-2 to TRBJ2-7; possibly TRBD2 for D (5 bases). Trimming shortened V by 5 bases and J by 5 bases, and 16 bases separated the two germline ends. This CDR3 spans 14 amino acids. CDR1 SGHTA and CDR2 FQGNSA come from the germline V gene. The CDR3 bases are TGTGCCAGCAGCCCCTCCGGGGTGAGGAACGAGCAGTACTTC. Its translation: CASSPSGVRNEQYF.

The chain combines TRBV7-9 with TRBJ2-3; 7 bases align to TRBD1. The CDR3 has 15 amino acids. V dropped 1 base and J dropped 3; count of bases not matched to a gene: 4. CDR1 SEHNR and CDR2 FQNEAQ come from the germline V gene (reference sequence). In nucleotides, the CDR3 is TGTGCCAGCAGCTTAGGAGGGGGCAGGACAGATACGCAGTATTTT. This gives the protein CASSLGGGRTDTQYF.

CDR3 loop: CASSSRGPYEQYF. CDR3 coding DNA: TGTGCCAGCAGTTCCAGGGGTCCCTACGAGCAGTACTTC. The rearrangement uses TRBV2 and TRBJ2-7; tentative D call: TRBD1 (6 bases). The CDR3 loop spans 13 amino acids. The germline CDR1 and CDR2 sequences are SNHLY and FYNNEI. With 5 bases removed from V and 2 bases from J, the gap between germline ends came to 10 bases.

The chain joins TRBV7-2 to TRBJ2-2; D remains unclear. Germline values: CDR1 SGHTA, CDR2 FQGNSA. The germline V and J ends were trimmed by 2 bases and 3 bases, with 7 bases remaining between them. The CDR3 has 14 amino acids. The CDR3 nucleotides read TGTGCCAGCAGCTTATCAGGATACACCGGGGAGCTGTTTTTT. It is translated as CASSLSGYTGELFF.

This clone showed up just once. The V gene is TRBV13, the J gene TRBJ2-5, with 9 nucleotides matching TRBD2. Germline CDR1 reads PRHDT; CDR2 reads FYEKMQ (reference sequence). J lost 5 bases, V lost 5 bases, and 3 bases had no gene match. The CDR3 spans 13 residues. The CDR3 DNA follows: TGTGCCAGCAGCGCAGGACTAGCGGAGACCCAGTACTTC. Translated: CASSAGLAETQYF. The full variable domain, completed using reference TRBV13 and TRBJ2-5, is AAGVIQSPRHLIKEKRETATLKCYPIPRHDTVYWYQQGPGQDPQFLISFYEKMQSDKGSIPDRFSAQQFSDYHSELNMSSLELGDSALYFCASSAGLAETQYFGPGTRLLVL.

The rearrangement joins TRBV7-2 to TRBJ2-7, with D possibly TRBD2 on 5 matching bases. CDR1 and CDR2 from the germline V gene are SGHTA and FQGNSA. V was cut by 4 bases and J by 2 bases, with 15 bases left in between. This CDR3 contains 15 residues. CDR3 sequence reads: CASSSPAAAAYEQYF. Written as DNA, the CDR3 is TGTGCCAGCAGCTCCCCAGCAGCGGCGGCCTACGAGCAGTACTTC. The full variable domain, in which reference TRBV7-2 and TRBJ2-7 provide the parts outside the CDR3, is GAGVSQSPSNKVTEKGKDVELRCDPISGHTALYWYRQSLGQGLEFLIYFQGNSAPDKSGLPSDRFSAERTGGSVSTLTIQRTQQEDSAVYLCASSSPAAAAYEQYFGPGTRLTVT.

This rearrangement joins TRBV2 to TRBJ1-2, with D possibly matching TRBD1 (5 bases). The germline V gene has CDR1 SNHLY and CDR2 FYNNEI. V dropped 3 bases and J dropped 3 bases, with 8 bases sitting between them. The CDR3 is made up of 13 amino acids. The chain's CDR3 is CASSDTGDYGYTF. Written as DNA, the CDR3 is TGTGCCAGCAGTGACACAGGAGACTATGGCTACACCTTC.

This chain joins TRBV5-8 and TRBJ2-5; weak D call: TRBD2 (5 bases). Germline V gene data show CDR1 as SGHTS and CDR2 as YDEGEE. This CDR3 has 15 residues. Trimming took off 6 bases at V and 2 bases at J, with 17 bases between the two ends. CDR3 sequence (DNA): TGTGCCAGCACCTGGAGGCTGGCAGTACAAGAGACCCAGTACTTC. It codes for CASTWRLAVQETQYF.

This clone was recorded only once. The V gene is TRBV7-9, the J gene TRBJ1-5, with D possibly TRBD1 on 5 matching bases. Germline CDR1 reads SEHNR; CDR2 reads FQNEAQ (reference sequence). There are 17 residues in the CDR3. Trimming took off 4 bases at V and 2 bases at J, with 18 bases between the two ends. The CDR3 protein is CASSSTSPTGGNQPQHF. DNA for the CDR3: TGTGCCAGCAGCTCCACAAGCCCAACGGGGGGCAATCAGCCCCAGCATTTT.